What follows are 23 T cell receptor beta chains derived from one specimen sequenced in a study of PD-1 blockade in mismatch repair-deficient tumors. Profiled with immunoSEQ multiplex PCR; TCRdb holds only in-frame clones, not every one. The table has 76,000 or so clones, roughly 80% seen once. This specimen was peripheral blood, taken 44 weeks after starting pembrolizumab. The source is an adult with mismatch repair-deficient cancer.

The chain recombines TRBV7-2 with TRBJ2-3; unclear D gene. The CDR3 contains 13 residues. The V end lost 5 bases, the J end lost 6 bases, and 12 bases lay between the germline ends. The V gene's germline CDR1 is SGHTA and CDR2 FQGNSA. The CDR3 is CASSPPGVDTQYF. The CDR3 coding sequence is TGTGCCAGCAGCCCCCCTGGAGTCGATACGCAGTATTTT.

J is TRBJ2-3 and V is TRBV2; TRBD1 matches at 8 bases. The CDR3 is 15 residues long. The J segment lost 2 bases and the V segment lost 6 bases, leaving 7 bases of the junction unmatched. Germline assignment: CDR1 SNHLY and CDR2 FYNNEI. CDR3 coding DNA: TGTGCCAGCAGCGACAGGGGCCACTTCACAGATACGCAGTATTTT. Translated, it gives CASSDRGHFTDTQYF.

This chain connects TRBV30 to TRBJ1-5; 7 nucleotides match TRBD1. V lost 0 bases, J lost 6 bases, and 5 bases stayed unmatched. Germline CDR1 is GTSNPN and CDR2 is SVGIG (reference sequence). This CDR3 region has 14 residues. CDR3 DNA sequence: TGTGCCTGGAGTGTCGGCAGGGGGGCTCAGCCCCAGCATTTT. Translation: CAWSVGRGAQPQHF.

The CDR3 loop is CASSPPVPGLRNTEAFF. For the CDR3, the DNA is TGTGCCAGCTCACCACCGGTACCGGGACTTCGGAACACTGAAGCTTTCTTT. The gene calls are TRBV18 and TRBJ1-1; D is possibly TRBD1 (5 bases). Trimming removed 0 bases at V and 1 base at J, with 15 bases between. The CDR3 has 17 amino acids. From germline, CDR1 is KGHSH and CDR2 LQKENI.

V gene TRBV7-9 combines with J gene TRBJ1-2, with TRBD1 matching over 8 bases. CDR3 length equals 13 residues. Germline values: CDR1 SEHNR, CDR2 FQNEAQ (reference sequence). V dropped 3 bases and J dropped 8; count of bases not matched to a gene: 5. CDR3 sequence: CASSFGQGRGYTF. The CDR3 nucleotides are TGTGCCAGCAGCTTCGGACAGGGACGAGGCTACACCTTC.

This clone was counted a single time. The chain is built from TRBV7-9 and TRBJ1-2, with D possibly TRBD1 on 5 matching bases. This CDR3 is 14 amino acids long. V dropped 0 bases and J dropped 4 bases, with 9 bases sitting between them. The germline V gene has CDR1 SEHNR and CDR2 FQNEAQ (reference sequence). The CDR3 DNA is TGTGCCAGCAGCTTAGCGGGGCGCCCCTATGGCTACACCTTC. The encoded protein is CASSLAGRPYGYTF.

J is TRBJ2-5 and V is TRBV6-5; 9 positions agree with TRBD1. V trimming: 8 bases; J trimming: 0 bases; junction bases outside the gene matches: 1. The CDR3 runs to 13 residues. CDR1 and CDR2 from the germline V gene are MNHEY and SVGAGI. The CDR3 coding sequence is TGTGCCAGCTGGGACAGGGACCAAGAGACCCAGTACTTC. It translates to CASWDRDQETQYF.

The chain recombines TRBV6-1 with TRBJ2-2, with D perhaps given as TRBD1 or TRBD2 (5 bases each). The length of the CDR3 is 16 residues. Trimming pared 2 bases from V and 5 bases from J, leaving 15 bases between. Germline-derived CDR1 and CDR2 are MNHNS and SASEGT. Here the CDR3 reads CASSEFGTCDTGELFF. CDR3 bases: TGTGCCAGCAGTGAATTTGGGACGTGCGATACCGGGGAGCTGTTTTTT.

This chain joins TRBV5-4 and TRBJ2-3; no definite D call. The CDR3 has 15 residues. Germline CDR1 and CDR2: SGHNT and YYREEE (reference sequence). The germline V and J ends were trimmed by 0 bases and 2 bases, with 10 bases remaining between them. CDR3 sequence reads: CASSLAGLYTDTQYF. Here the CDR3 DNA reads TGTGCCAGCAGCTTGGCGGGCCTATACACAGATACGCAGTATTTT.

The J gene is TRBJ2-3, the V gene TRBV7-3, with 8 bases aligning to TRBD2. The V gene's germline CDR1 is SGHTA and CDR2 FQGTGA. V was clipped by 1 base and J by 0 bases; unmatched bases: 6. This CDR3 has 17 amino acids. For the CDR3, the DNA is TGTGCCAGCAGCTTAAGGCAGACGGGAGGGAGCACAGATACGCAGTATTTT. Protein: CASSLRQTGGSTDTQYF. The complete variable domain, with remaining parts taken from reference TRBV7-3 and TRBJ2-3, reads GAGVSQTPSNKVTEKGKYVELRCDPISGHTALYWYRQSLGQGPEFLIYFQGTGAADDSGLPNDRFFAVRPEGSVSTLKIQRTERGDSAVYLCASSLRQTGGSTDTQYFGPGTRLTVL.

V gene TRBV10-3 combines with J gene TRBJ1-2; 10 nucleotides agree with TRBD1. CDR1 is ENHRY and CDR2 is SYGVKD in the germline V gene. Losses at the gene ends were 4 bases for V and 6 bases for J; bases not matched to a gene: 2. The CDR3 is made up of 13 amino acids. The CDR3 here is CAISVDRGHGYTF. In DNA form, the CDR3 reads TGTGCCATCAGTGTAGACAGGGGGCATGGCTACACCTTC.

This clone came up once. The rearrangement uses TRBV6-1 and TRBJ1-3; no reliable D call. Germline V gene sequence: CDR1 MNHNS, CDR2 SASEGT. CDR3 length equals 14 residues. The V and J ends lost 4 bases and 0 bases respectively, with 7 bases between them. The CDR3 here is CASSGGGSGNTIYF. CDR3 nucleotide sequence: TGTGCCAGCAGTGGGGGAGGCTCTGGAAACACCATATATTTT.

The CDR3, as DNA: TGTGCCATCAGTCCGAGGACTAGAGTGATGGATACGCAGTATTTT. Translated, it gives CAISPRTRVMDTQYF. The chain combines TRBV10-3 with TRBJ2-3; 7 nucleotides line up with TRBD2. The germline gives CDR1 ENHRY, CDR2 SYGVKD. J lost 6 bases, V lost 5 bases, and 11 bases had no gene match. CDR3 length equals 15 residues.

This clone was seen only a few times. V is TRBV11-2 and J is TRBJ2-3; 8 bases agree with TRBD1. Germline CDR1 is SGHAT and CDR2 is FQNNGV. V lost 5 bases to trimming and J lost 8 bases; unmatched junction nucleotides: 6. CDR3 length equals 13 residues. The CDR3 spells CASSAGQERTQYF. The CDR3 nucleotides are TGTGCCAGCAGCGCGGGACAGGAACGTACGCAGTATTTT.

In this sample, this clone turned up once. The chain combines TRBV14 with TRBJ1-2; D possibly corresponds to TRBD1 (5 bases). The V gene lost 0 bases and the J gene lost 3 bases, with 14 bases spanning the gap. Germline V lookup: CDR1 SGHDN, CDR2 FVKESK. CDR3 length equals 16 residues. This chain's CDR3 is CASSQERSEGDYGYTF. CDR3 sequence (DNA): TGTGCCAGCAGCCAAGAGAGGTCCGAAGGGGACTATGGCTACACCTTC.

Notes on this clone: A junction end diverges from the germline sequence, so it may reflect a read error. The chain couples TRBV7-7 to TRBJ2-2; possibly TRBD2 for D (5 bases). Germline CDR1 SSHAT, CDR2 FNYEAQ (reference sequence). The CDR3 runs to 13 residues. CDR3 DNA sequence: TGTGCTAGCAGCTTAGAGGGCACCGGGGAGCTGTTTTTT. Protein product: CASSLEGTGELFF.

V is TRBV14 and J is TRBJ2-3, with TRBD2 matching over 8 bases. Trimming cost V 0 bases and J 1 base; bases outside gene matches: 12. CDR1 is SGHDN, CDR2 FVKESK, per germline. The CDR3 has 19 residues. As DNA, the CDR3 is TGTGCCAGCAGCCAAGATGCGGCTAGCGGGCTTTTGGGCACAGATACGCAGTATTTT. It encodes CASSQDAASGLLGTDTQYF.

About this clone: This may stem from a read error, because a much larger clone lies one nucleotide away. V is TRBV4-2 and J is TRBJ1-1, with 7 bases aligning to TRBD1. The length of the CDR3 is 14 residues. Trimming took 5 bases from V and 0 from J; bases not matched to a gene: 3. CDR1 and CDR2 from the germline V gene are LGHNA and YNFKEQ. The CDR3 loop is CASSLDRVNTEAFF. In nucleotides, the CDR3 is TGTGCCAGCAGCTTAGACAGGGTGAACACTGAAGCTTTCTTT.

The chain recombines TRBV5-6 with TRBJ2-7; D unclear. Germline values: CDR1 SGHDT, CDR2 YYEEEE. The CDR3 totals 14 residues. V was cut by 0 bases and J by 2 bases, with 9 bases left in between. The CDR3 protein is CASSLAPVTYEQYF. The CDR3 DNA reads TGTGCCAGCAGCTTGGCCCCAGTAACCTACGAGCAGTACTTC.

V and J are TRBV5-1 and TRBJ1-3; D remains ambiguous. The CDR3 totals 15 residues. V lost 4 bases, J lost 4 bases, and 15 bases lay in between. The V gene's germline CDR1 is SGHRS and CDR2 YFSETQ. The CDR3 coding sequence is TGCGCCAGCAGCGCCGGTCCAGCGTGGGGAAACACCATATATTTT. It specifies CASSAGPAWGNTIYF.

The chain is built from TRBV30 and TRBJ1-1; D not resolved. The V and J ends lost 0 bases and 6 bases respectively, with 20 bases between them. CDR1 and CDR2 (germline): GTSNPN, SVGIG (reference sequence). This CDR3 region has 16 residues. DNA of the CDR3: TGTGCCTGGAGTGTTCGTGGAGTGGGAGGGTATGCTGAAGCTTTCTTT. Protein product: CAWSVRGVGGYAEAFF. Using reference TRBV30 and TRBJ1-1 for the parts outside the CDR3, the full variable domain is SQTIHQWPATLVQPVGSPLSLECTVEGTSNPNLYWYRQAAGRGLQLLFYSVGIGQISSEVPQNLSASRPQDRQFILSSKKLLLSDSGFYLCAWSVRGVGGYAEAFFGQGTRLTVV.

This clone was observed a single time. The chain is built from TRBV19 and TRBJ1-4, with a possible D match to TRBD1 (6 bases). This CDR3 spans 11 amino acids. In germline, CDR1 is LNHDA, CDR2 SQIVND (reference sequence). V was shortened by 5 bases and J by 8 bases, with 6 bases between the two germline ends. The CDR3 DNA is TGTGCCAGTAGTGGGACAGAAAAACTGTTTTTT. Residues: CASSGTEKLFF. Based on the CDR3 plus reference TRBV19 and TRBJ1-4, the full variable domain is DGGITQSPKYLFRKEGQNVTLSCEQNLNHDAMYWYRQDPGQGLRLIYYSQIVNDFQKGDIAEGYSVSREKKESFPLTVTSAQKNPTAFYLCASSGTEKLFFGSGTQLSVL.

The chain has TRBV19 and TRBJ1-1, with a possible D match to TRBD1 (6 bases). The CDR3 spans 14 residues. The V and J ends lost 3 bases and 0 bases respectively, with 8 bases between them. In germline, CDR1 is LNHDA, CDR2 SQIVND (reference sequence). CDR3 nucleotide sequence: TGTGCCAGTAGTATGGGGGCACTGAACACTGAAGCTTTCTTT. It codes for CASSMGALNTEAFF.